A selection of T cell receptor beta chains follows, all from one sample in a study of blood T cells in healthy people across ages. From the 5' RACE reads, TCRdb called clonotypes with MiXCR, one entry per CDR3 protein. The sample consists of approximately 690,000 distinct CDR3 sequences, around 54% of them appearing once. Sequences were obtained from blood. The receptors here all came from a man between 60 and 75 years old in good health. CDR3s include the opening cysteine and the closing phenylalanine or tryptophan. Each record gives: clone size, V gene, D gene, J gene, CDR3 DNA, CDR3 protein. The D gene is left open where the match is weak. Size tells how often a clone was seen (once, few, many) or the class of an expanded clone, and some rows leave it out.

>NA|TRBV25-1|NA|TRBJ2-3
TGTGCCAGCCGTCGGACAGCTGGGGATACGCAGTATTTT
CASRRTAGDTQYF
>NA|TRBV6-1|TRBD2|TRBJ2-7
TGTGCCAGCAGTGACCAAACTAGCGGGGGGGCCTACGAGCAGTACTTC
CASSDQTSGGAYEQYF
>NA|TRBV5-1|NA|TRBJ2-1
TGCGCCAGCAGCTCAGGACAGTTCTACAATGAGCAGTTCTTC
CASSSGQFYNEQFF
>many|TRBV27|NA|TRBJ2-5
TGTGCCAGCAGTTTAAGGGGTCTGGAGACCCAGTACTTC
CASSLRGLETQYF
>NA|TRBV12-3/TRBV12-4|NA|TRBJ2-7
TGTGCCAGCAGTTTAAGTCAGGGTACCTACGAGCAGTACTTC
CASSLSQGTYEQYF
>NA|TRBV4-2|NA|TRBJ2-2
TGTGCCAGCAGCCAAGGGGGGACGGGCTTCACCGGGGAGCTGTTTTTT
CASSQGGTGFTGELFF
>NA|TRBV20-1|TRBD2|TRBJ2-3
TGCAGTGCTAGAGATAGTGCAAGGGCTAGCGGGGTCACAGATACGCAGTATTTT
CSARDSARASGVTDTQYF
>NA|TRBV4-1|NA|TRBJ2-5
TGCGCCAGCAGCCAGAGCGTTAGCGCCCTCCAAGAGACCCAGTACTTC
CASSQSVSALQETQYF
>many|TRBV20-1|TRBD1|TRBJ1-1
TGCAGTGCTCGAACAGGGGAGTACACTGAAGCTTTCTTT
CSARTGEYTEAFF
>few|TRBV29-1|NA|TRBJ1-2
TGCAGCGTTGCACCCTTCGGGAGAGAGGGCTACACCTTC
CSVAPFGREGYTF
>NA|TRBV20-1|NA|TRBJ2-5
TGCAGTGCTAACGGGGTTGGGGTGGAGACCCAGTACTTC
CSANGVGVETQYF
>NA|TRBV7-2|TRBD1|TRBJ2-3
TGTGCCAGCTCCCTCCGGGACAGGGTTACAGATACGCAGTATTTT
CASSLRDRVTDTQYF
>NA|TRBV6-1|NA|TRBJ2-7
TGTGCCAGCACTGACGGTCACGTATACTACGAGCAGTACTTC
CASTDGHVYYEQYF
>once|TRBV20-1|TRBD2|TRBJ2-5
TGCAGTGCTAGAGATTGGGCTAGCGGGGGGAGCAAGACCCAGTACTTC
CSARDWASGGSKTQYF
>NA|TRBV5-6|NA|TRBJ1-4
TGTGCCAGCAGCTTGTACGGATCAACTAATGAAAAACTGTTTTTT
CASSLYGSTNEKLFF
>NA|TRBV7-2|TRBD2|TRBJ2-1
TGTGCCAGCAAGAGCGGGGGGGCGAACAATGAGCAGTTCTTC
CASKSGGANNEQFF
>NA|TRBV12-3/TRBV12-4|TRBD2|TRBJ2-3
TGTGCCAGCAGTTTTGGGGGGGGTGGGCCAGATACGCAGTATTTT
CASSFGGGGPDTQYF
>NA|TRBV20-1|NA|TRBJ2-6
TGCAGTGCTAGCCCCCAGGGGTCCCCCTCTGGGGCCAACGTCCTGACTTTC
CSASPQGSPSGANVLTF
>few|TRBV6-2/TRBV6-3|TRBD1|TRBJ1-5
TGTGCCAGCAGTACGGACAGGATCCTTGGTAGCAATCAGCCCCAGCATTTT
CASSTDRILGSNQPQHF
>NA|TRBV5-5|NA|TRBJ2-7
TGTCCCAGCAGCGTGGGACAAAGTGGGGCATACGAGCAGTACTTC
CPSSVGQSGAYEQYF
>NA|TRBV6-1|NA|TRBJ2-5
TGTGCCAGCAGCCTGTACGGGATACAAGAGACCCAGTACTTC
CASSLYGIQETQYF
>NA|TRBV7-2|TRBD1|TRBJ1-1
TGTGCCAGCAGCTGGGGGACAGCTTTGAACACTGAAGCTTTCTTT
CASSWGTALNTEAFF
>NA|TRBV11-2|TRBD1|TRBJ2-6
TGTGCCAGCAGCTCCCGGGACAGAACTTCTGAGGCCAACGTCCTGACTTTC
CASSSRDRTSEANVLTF
>few|TRBV27|NA|TRBJ2-1
TGTGCCAGCAGACGGGACAACTCCTACAATGAGCAGTTCTTC
CASRRDNSYNEQFF
>NA|TRBV12-3/TRBV12-4|NA|TRBJ2-5
TGTGCCAGCAGTTTAGTCAAACGGTTCGTAGGCCTAAGAAGTCAAGAGACCCAGTACTTC
CASSLVKRFVGLRSQETQYF
>NA|TRBV29-1|NA|TRBJ2-1
TGCAGCGTTGCCTGGGAAAGCTCCTACAATGAGCAGTTCTTC
CSVAWESSYNEQFF
>NA|TRBV29-1|TRBD2|TRBJ2-5
TGCAGCGTCGCCCGGACTAGCGGGGGAGGAGAGACCCAGTACTTC
CSVARTSGGGETQYF
>NA|TRBV6-6|NA|TRBJ2-5
TGTGCCAGCAGTTACTCGATCTCGGGTTGGGAGACCCAGTACTTC
CASSYSISGWETQYF
>few|TRBV5-1|NA|TRBJ2-1
TGCGCCAGCAGTCGGGGAGAGGTAGTTAACAATGAGCAGTTCTTC
CASSRGEVVNNEQFF
>NA|TRBV4-1|NA|TRBJ1-2
TGCGCCAGCAGCCATGCTAACTATGGCTACACCTTC
CASSHANYGYTF
>few|TRBV3-1|NA|TRBJ1-2
TGTGCCAGCAGCCCGTCTAGAACAGGCCGAACGGGCGCAGGTGGCTACACCTTC
CASSPSRTGRTGAGGYTF
>NA|TRBV6-1|NA|TRBJ1-1
TGTGCCAGCAGTGTCCGTGGGCAGAGCACTGAAGCTTTCTTT
CASSVRGQSTEAFF